The 2 T cell receptor beta chains in this list originate from one sample, sequenced in a study of T cells in Graves' hyperthyroidism and ophthalmopathy. The TCR beta CDR3 regions underwent amplification using RNA transcripts as the source. A first-round RT-PCR of the TCR CDR3 used the HTBI primer set. TCRdb analysed the multiplex PCR reads with MiXCR anew, one entry per CDR3 protein. The sample has around 290,000 distinct CDR3 sequences; 17% are singletons. Sequencing was carried out using blood. These receptors all stem from a woman in her sixties or seventies with Graves' ophthalmopathy.

This clonotype was seen many times. The chain joins TRBV28 to TRBJ2-2; TRBD1 agrees at 9 bases. V was clipped by 7 bases and J by 2 bases; unmatched bases: 8. CDR3 length: 16 amino acids. Germline-derived CDR1 and CDR2 are MDHEN and SYDVKM. The CDR3 reads CASNQAGQGNTGELFF. The CDR3 nucleotides are TGTGCCAGCAACCAGGCGGGACAGGGCAACACCGGGGAGCTGTTTTTT.

In this sample, this clonotype turned up many times. V and J are TRBV7-2 and TRBJ1-1; D not resolved. The CDR3 is made up of 15 amino acids. V was pared by 3 bases and J by 6 bases, with 17 bases between. Looked up from germline, CDR1 is SGHTA and CDR2 is FQGNSA. CDR3: CASSFDVFSPAEAFF. DNA for the CDR3: TGTGCCAGCAGCTTTGACGTCTTCTCGCCCGCTGAAGCTTTCTTT.